The 2 T cell receptor beta chains below were found in one sample sequenced in a study of OX40 agonist ivuxolimab in advanced cancers. Assay: immunoSEQ multiplex PCR; the TCRdb copy retains only in-frame clones and omits some. This table has approximately 45,000 clones, about 88% appearing once. The sample here was CD4+ or CD8+ T cells sorted from blood, taken in a trial of the OX40 agonist ivuxolimab. These receptors were collected from an adult with an advanced solid tumor such as melanoma, head and neck, liver or kidney cancer.

This chain uses TRBV2 with TRBJ2-7; the D gene is possibly TRBD1 (5 bases). The CDR3 spans 13 residues. Trimming left V 6 bases short and J 0 bases short, with 9 bases between. Per the germline V gene, CDR1 is SNHLY and CDR2 is FYNNEI. Written as DNA, the CDR3 is TGTGCCAGCAGCTACGACAGCTCCTACGAGCAGTACTTC. It codes for CASSYDSSYEQYF.

This sequence joins TRBV2 and TRBJ1-1; D uncertain. CDR1 SNHLY and CDR2 FYNNEI come from the germline V gene. Trimming shortened V by 7 bases and J by 1 base, and 7 bases separated the two germline ends. This CDR3 comprises 12 residues. The CDR3 bases are TGTGCCAGCATACAGTCGAACACTGAAGCTTTCTTT. Translated, it gives CASIQSNTEAFF. The full variable domain, with the rest looked up from reference TRBV2 and TRBJ1-1, is EPEVTQTPSHQVTQMGQEVILRCVPISNHLYFYWYRQILGQKVEFLVSFYNNEISEKSEIFDDQFSVERPDGSNFTLKIRSTKLEDSAMYFCASIQSNTEAFFGQGTRLTVV.